This TCR beta chain was found in a study of OX40 agonist ivuxolimab in advanced cancers. The table came from immunoSEQ multiplex PCR; TCRdb's copy has only in-frame clones and leaves some out. The table includes fewer than 20,000 clones, around 70% detected once. This CDR3 spans 13 amino acids. Germline CDR1 and CDR2: SGDLS and YYNGEE. Trimming took 0 bases from V and 11 from J, leaving 14 bases between them. Enrollment shut out patients with autoimmune disease history or systemic immunosuppression. The TCR was taken from an adult with an advanced solid tumor such as melanoma, head and neck, liver or kidney cancer. V and J are TRBV9 and TRBJ1-1; weak D call: TRBD1 (5 bases). Specimen: CD4+ or CD8+ T cells sorted from blood, collected in a trial of the OX40 agonist ivuxolimab. The CDR3 nucleotides are TGTGCCAGCAGCGTAGGGGACTCATCTTCCGCTTTCTTT. Translated: CASSVGDSSSAFF.